Below, 30 T cell receptor beta chains from the same sample are listed, as sequenced in a study of early T cells in non-severe SARS-CoV-2 infection. TCRdb analysed the 5' RACE reads with MiXCR anew, one entry per CDR3 protein. The data hold about 49,000 distinct CDR3 sequences, with around 11% observed a single time. The sequenced sample consisted of whole blood. Receptor source: an adult who was a healthcare worker with PCR-confirmed SARS-CoV-2 infection or an uninfected control (not recorded which).

This clonotype was counted at least ten times. This chain connects TRBV5-1 to TRBJ2-6, with D hard to call. The V and J ends lost 4 bases and 1 base respectively, with 9 bases between them. CDR1 is SGHRS and CDR2 is YFSETQ in the germline V gene. CDR3 length: 15 residues. The CDR3 loop is CASSPIDSGANVLTF. The CDR3 region has the DNA TGCGCCAGCAGCCCGATAGATTCTGGGGCCAACGTCCTGACTTTC.

The chain is built from TRBV9 and TRBJ2-2; D is possibly TRBD1 or TRBD2 (5 bases each). V lost 0 bases, J lost 6 bases, and 12 bases lay in between. Germline CDR1 SGDLS, CDR2 YYNGEE. The CDR3 totals 15 residues. The CDR3 here is CASSVGSRGAGELFF. The CDR3 coding sequence is TGTGCCAGCAGCGTAGGATCGAGGGGTGCCGGGGAGCTGTTTTTT.

This clonotype was recorded many times. The chain has TRBV5-1 and TRBJ2-2; weak D call: TRBD1 (5 bases). Looked up from germline, CDR1 is SGHRS and CDR2 is YFSETQ. The CDR3 runs to 15 residues. V was clipped by 0 bases and J by 5 bases, with 11 bases between them. The CDR3 DNA is TGCGCCAGCAGCTTGGCCCAGGGTGGGACCGGGGAGCTGTTTTTT. It encodes CASSLAQGGTGELFF.

This clonotype has more than one count but fewer than ten. The chain carries TRBV4-2 and TRBJ2-1; the D gene is possibly TRBD1 (6 bases). The germline V gene has CDR1 LGHNA and CDR2 YNFKEQ. Trimming cost V 0 bases and J 4 bases, with 10 bases left between them. The CDR3 spans 15 residues. Written as DNA, the CDR3 is TGTGCCAGCAGCCAAGATTGGGGGCGATACAATGAGCAGTTCTTC. This sequence encodes CASSQDWGRYNEQFF.

The J gene is TRBJ1-2, the V gene TRBV24-1; perhaps TRBD1 as D (5 bases). Germline lookup yields CDR1 KGHDR and CDR2 SFDVKD. V lost 2 bases and J lost 4, with 10 bases in between. The CDR3 extends over 14 amino acids. The CDR3 nucleotides are TGTGCCACCAGTGATTACGGGACGGCCTATGGCTACACCTTC. As protein: CATSDYGTAYGYTF.

This clonotype was picked up many times. The chain has TRBV9 and TRBJ2-1; 7 bases line up with TRBD1. Germline V lookup: CDR1 SGDLS, CDR2 YYNGEE. The V and J ends lost 0 bases and 6 bases, in that order; junction bases with no gene match: 3. The CDR3 sequence is 14 residues long. The CDR3 region is CASSVGDRVNEQFF. DNA of the CDR3: TGTGCCAGCAGCGTAGGAGACAGGGTCAATGAGCAGTTCTTC.

CDR3 residues: CASSLGGFNYNEQFF. In DNA form, the CDR3 reads TGTGCCAGCAGCTTAGGTGGCTTCAACTACAATGAGCAGTTCTTC. The chain recombines TRBV13 with TRBJ2-1; D unresolved. The CDR3 is 15 residues long. Germline CDR1 and CDR2: PRHDT and FYEKMQ (reference sequence). Deletions cut 0 bases from V and 3 bases from J, with 9 bases between.

This clonotype was counted many times. This sequence joins TRBV10-3 and TRBJ2-5, with unresolved D. The V and J ends lost 3 bases and 0 bases respectively, with 8 bases between them. Per the germline V gene, CDR1 is ENHRY and CDR2 is SYGVKD. The CDR3 has 14 amino acids. In DNA form, the CDR3 reads TGTGCCATCAGTGACGTCCCGTACCAAGAGACCCAGTACTTC. Translating gives CAISDVPYQETQYF.

This clonotype has ten or more counts. The chain has TRBV24-1 and TRBJ1-2, with a possible D match to TRBD1 (6 bases). The V end was cut by 4 bases, the J end by 2 bases, with 10 bases between. Germline loops: CDR1 KGHDR, CDR2 SFDVKD. The CDR3 length is 14 residues. CDR3 in amino acids: CATSETGWNYGYTF. Written as DNA, the CDR3 is TGTGCCACCAGTGAGACAGGTTGGAACTATGGCTACACCTTC.

This clonotype was seen only a few times. The chain links TRBV6-5 to TRBJ1-5; 7 bases are shared with TRBD1. CDR1 MNHEY and CDR2 SVGAGI come from the germline V gene. The CDR3 sequence is 15 residues long. The V and J ends lost 4 bases and 2 bases, in that order; junction bases with no gene match: 5. The CDR3 DNA is TGTGCCAGCAGTTCATCCGGGACAGGCAATCAGCCCCAGCATTTT. Encoded protein: CASSSSGTGNQPQHF.

The sample holds many counts of this clonotype. The chain links TRBV7-2 to TRBJ2-1; a weak D match, TRBD2 (6 bases). V was cut by 5 bases and J by 8 bases, with 13 bases left in between. The CDR3 is 13 amino acids. Germline CDR1 SGHTA, CDR2 FQGNSA. CDR3 residues: CASSTPTSYEQFF. The CDR3, as DNA: TGTGCCAGCAGCACCCCTACTAGCTATGAGCAGTTCTTC.

The chain uses TRBV5-5 and TRBJ1-4; the D gene is possibly TRBD1 (5 bases). V was trimmed by 4 bases and J by 0 bases, leaving 10 bases between them. The CDR3 loop spans 15 amino acids. Per germline, CDR1 SGHKS and CDR2 YYEKEE (reference sequence). The CDR3 spells CASSVGTATNEKLFF. Written as DNA, the CDR3 is TGTGCCAGCAGCGTAGGGACGGCAACTAATGAAAAACTGTTTTTT.

This clonotype was seen ten or more times. The chain couples TRBV11-2 to TRBJ2-7, with TRBD1 identical over 8 bases. The CDR3 extends over 17 amino acids. Trimming removed 5 bases from V and 4 bases from J; junction bases left unmatched: 16. The germline V gene encodes CDR1 SGHAT and CDR2 FQNNGV. The chain's CDR3 is CASSPDPRTGREYEQYF. As DNA, the CDR3 is TGTGCCAGCAGCCCCGACCCCCGGACAGGGCGGGAATACGAGCAGTACTTC.

The rearrangement uses TRBV29-1 and TRBJ1-1; D unclear. This CDR3 contains 13 residues. V was clipped by 2 bases and J by 6 bases, with 13 bases between them. Germline V gene data show CDR1 as SQVTM and CDR2 as ANQGSEA. DNA of the CDR3: TGCAGCGTTGAATGGGGAAGTCGCTCTGAAGCTTTCTTT. This gives the protein CSVEWGSRSEAFF. Full variable domain (outside the CDR3, taken from reference TRBV29-1 and TRBJ1-1): SAVISQKPSRDICQRGTSLTIQCQVDSQVTMMFWYRQQPGQSLTLIATANQGSEATYESGFVIDKFPISRPNLTFSTLTVSNMSPEDSSIYLCSVEWGSRSEAFFGQGTRLTVV.

This clonotype was observed at least ten times. The chain recombines TRBV4-2 with TRBJ1-2; D gene ambiguous. CDR1 and CDR2 (germline): LGHNA, YNFKEQ. This CDR3 comprises 12 residues. The V gene lost 4 bases and the J gene lost 6 bases, with 9 bases spanning the gap. The CDR3 sequence is CASSPEKDGYTF. DNA for the CDR3: TGTGCCAGCAGCCCAGAGAAGGATGGCTACACCTTC.

This clonotype was seen a handful of times. The V and J genes are TRBV10-3 and TRBJ2-1; D gene ambiguous. The germline gives CDR1 ENHRY, CDR2 SYGVKD. The CDR3 has 11 amino acids. V lost 3 bases and J lost 10, with 7 bases in between. CDR3 sequence reads: CAISEGPEQFF. The CDR3 bases are TGTGCCATCAGTGAAGGGCCAGAGCAGTTCTTC.

This clonotype came up many times. V and J are TRBV28 and TRBJ2-5; tentatively, D is TRBD2 (6 bases). Germline V gene sequence: CDR1 MDHEN, CDR2 SYDVKM. The CDR3 sequence is 14 residues long. Trimming cost V 6 bases and J 2 bases, with 13 bases left between them. CDR3 sequence reads: CASSQLGRQETQYF. In DNA, the CDR3 is TGTGCCAGCAGCCAATTGGGGAGGCAAGAGACCCAGTACTTC.

The chain carries TRBV5-1 and TRBJ2-2, with TRBD1 as a possible D gene (5 bases). CDR3 length equals 13 residues. From germline, CDR1 is SGHRS and CDR2 YFSETQ. The V end was cut by 5 bases, the J end by 3 bases, with 8 bases between. The CDR3 protein is CASSVTDTGELFF. DNA of the CDR3: TGCGCCAGCAGTGTGACAGACACCGGGGAGCTGTTTTTT.

This clonotype was observed many times. This chain joins TRBV19 and TRBJ1-6; 8 bases map to TRBD1. The junction had 23 bases not matched to a gene; V was cut back by 7 bases and J by 6 bases. Germline V gives CDR1 LNHDA, CDR2 SQIVND (reference sequence). This CDR3 region has 20 residues. CDR3 loop: CASTPGRQGPLTDSNSPLHF. The CDR3 DNA sequence: TGTGCCAGTACTCCAGGACGACAGGGGCCGCTCACCGACTCTAATTCACCCCTCCACTTT.

The genes are TRBV7-3 and TRBJ2-5; D not resolved. Germline loops: CDR1 SGHTA, CDR2 FQGTGA. CDR3 length: 11 amino acids. Between the trimmed V and J ends, which lost 4 bases and 0 bases, there was a span of 0 bases. CDR3 coding DNA: TGTGCCAGCAGCTACCAAGAGACCCAGTACTTC. Amino acid sequence: CASSYQETQYF.

This clonotype has a handful of counts. V and J are TRBV5-1 and TRBJ2-2; the D is unclear. This CDR3 is built from 15 residues. Trimming took off 3 bases at V and 6 bases at J, with 15 bases between the two ends. Germline V gives CDR1 SGHRS, CDR2 YFSETQ. As DNA, the CDR3 is TGCGCCAGCAGCTCGATCGAGATTGTTTCCGGGGAGCTGTTTTTT. Translation gives CASSSIEIVSGELFF.

Many counts were recorded for this clonotype. The chain employs TRBV9 and TRBJ2-7, with D unresolved. The CDR3 runs to 14 residues. Trimming took off 7 bases at V and 0 bases at J, with 14 bases between the two ends. Germline V gene data show CDR1 as SGDLS and CDR2 as YYNGEE. CDR3 sequence: CASAPRQSSYEQYF. The CDR3 DNA reads TGTGCCAGCGCCCCGAGGCAGAGCTCCTACGAGCAGTACTTC. The full variable domain, its missing parts supplied by reference TRBV9 and TRBJ2-7, is DSGVTQTPKHLITATGQRVTLRCSPRSGDLSVYWYQQSLDQGLQFLIQYYNGEERAKGNILERFSAQQFPDLHSELNLSSLELGDSALYFCASAPRQSSYEQYFGPGTRLTVT.

This clonotype was seen at least ten times. The chain's CDR3 is CASSHQGEGVLEAFF. The CDR3, as DNA: TGTGCCAGCTCACATCAGGGTGAGGGGGTTCTGGAAGCTTTCTTT. V and J are TRBV18 and TRBJ1-1; possibly TRBD1 for D (6 bases). Germline V gene sequence: CDR1 KGHSH, CDR2 LQKENI. V lost 4 bases to trimming and J lost 8 bases, with 20 bases between them. CDR3 length: 15 residues.

This clonotype was counted many times. This chain connects TRBV6-4 to TRBJ2-3; 8 positions agree with TRBD2. CDR1 is MRHNA and CDR2 is SNTAGT in the germline V gene. This CDR3 is 16 amino acids long. Losses at the gene ends were 0 bases for V and 3 bases for J; bases not matched to a gene: 5. CDR3 sequence reads: CASSDSGTRTTDTQYF. The CDR3 nucleotides are TGTGCCAGCAGTGACTCGGGGACTAGGACTACAGATACGCAGTATTTT.

Here the CDR3 reads CSVDGIIADTQYF. The CDR3 nucleotides read TGCAGCGTTGACGGAATTATCGCAGATACGCAGTATTTT. The chain employs TRBV29-1 and TRBJ2-3; D gene uncertain. V was trimmed by 3 bases and J by 4 bases, leaving 11 bases between them. The V gene's germline CDR1 is SQVTM and CDR2 ANQGSEA. CDR3 length: 13 amino acids.

This clonotype occurred a few times. The genes are TRBV29-1 and TRBJ2-7; D is unclear. Germline lookup yields CDR1 SQVTM and CDR2 ANQGSEA. The germline V and J ends were trimmed by 7 bases and 5 bases, with 9 bases remaining between them. This CDR3 is 10 amino acids long. Here the CDR3 reads CSAVLNEQYF. CDR3 bases: TGCAGCGCCGTCCTAAACGAGCAGTACTTC.

This clonotype occurred many times. V gene TRBV5-1 combines with J gene TRBJ1-1, with D hard to call. The CDR3 is made up of 14 amino acids. V was shortened by 4 bases and J by 0 bases, with 10 bases between the two germline ends. The V gene's germline CDR1 is SGHRS and CDR2 YFSETQ. The CDR3 protein is CASSLRLVNTEAFF. The CDR3 DNA reads TGCGCCAGCAGCCTAAGACTGGTGAACACTGAAGCTTTCTTT.

The chain uses TRBV7-2 and TRBJ2-5; D remains ambiguous. The CDR3 spans 16 residues. Germline-derived CDR1 and CDR2 are SGHTA and FQGNSA. Trimming pared 6 bases from V and 5 bases from J, leaving 22 bases between. The CDR3: CASRVVGLPLRETQYF. In DNA form, the CDR3 reads TGTGCCAGCAGAGTTGTCGGGCTACCCCTTCGGGAGACCCAGTACTTC.

The sample holds many counts of this clonotype. V is TRBV28 and J is TRBJ2-7; 9 bases agree with TRBD1. Germline V lookup: CDR1 MDHEN, CDR2 SYDVKM. V trimming: 8 bases; J trimming: 3 bases; junction bases outside the gene matches: 2. The CDR3 has 12 amino acids. CDR3 region: CASGGQGYEQYF. In DNA form, the CDR3 reads TGTGCCAGCGGGGGACAGGGCTACGAGCAGTACTTC.

This clonotype was seen a few times. The CDR3 sequence is CASRERTGVLEAFF. DNA of the CDR3: TGTGCCAGCAGAGAAAGGACAGGGGTACTTGAAGCTTTCTTT. This chain links TRBV12-3 or TRBV12-4 with TRBJ1-1; 9 bases are a match to TRBD1. This CDR3 has 14 amino acids. V dropped 6 bases and J dropped 7; count of bases not matched to a gene: 9.